The rows below give T cell receptor beta chains drawn from one sample of a study of T-cell reconstitution after alpha-beta-depleted transplantation in children. TCRdb re-called the PCR reads through MiXCR, storing one row per CDR3 protein. The data hold roughly 610,000 distinct CDR3 sequences, with 8% to 11% observed a single time. Sequenced material: PBMCs from the stem cell graft donor, taken from the stem cell graft. These receptors all come from a human donor who donated a stem cell graft to a child with acute myeloid leukemia. CDR3s include the opening cysteine and the closing phenylalanine or tryptophan. Each record gives: CDR3 length, clone size, D gene, J gene, V gene, CDR3 DNA, CDR3 protein. D genes are given only for firm matches. For some rows the clone size is stated as once, few or many, or as a class when expanded; others skip it.

len: 12
abundance: .
d_gene: .
j_gene: TRBJ1-5
v_gene: TRBV5-5
CDR3nt: TGTGCCAGCAGCTCCGAATATCAGCCCCAGCATTTT
CDR3aa: CASSSEYQPQHF

len: 14
abundance: few
d_gene: TRBD2
j_gene: TRBJ2-5
v_gene: TRBV10-3
CDR3nt: TGTGCCATCAGATCGGGACTAGCTGAAGAGACCCAGTACTTC
CDR3aa: CAIRSGLAEETQYF

len: 16
abundance: few
d_gene: .
j_gene: TRBJ2-7
v_gene: TRBV7-2
CDR3nt: TGTGCCAGCAGCACTAGAATGGGCCTCAGCTCCTACGAGCAGTACTTC
CDR3aa: CASSTRMGLSSYEQYF

len: 13
abundance: many
d_gene: .
j_gene: TRBJ2-3
v_gene: TRBV7-2
CDR3nt: TGTGCCAGCAGCTTATCGACTATACAAACGCAGTATTTT
CDR3aa: CASSLSTIQTQYF

len: 12
abundance: few
d_gene: TRBD1
j_gene: TRBJ2-1
v_gene: TRBV28
CDR3nt: TGTGCCTCGGGGACAGCCTACAATGAGCAGTTCTTC
CDR3aa: CASGTAYNEQFF

len: 13
abundance: few
d_gene: TRBD1
j_gene: TRBJ2-1
v_gene: TRBV6-2/TRBV6-3
CDR3nt: TGTGCCAGCGGGGACAGAATGAACAATGAGCAGTTCTTC
CDR3aa: CASGDRMNNEQFF

len: 16
abundance: few
d_gene: .
j_gene: TRBJ2-1
v_gene: TRBV6-2/TRBV6-3
CDR3nt: TGTGCCAGCAGTTACTGGGCCGGGGAGTGGATGAATGAGCAGTTCTTC
CDR3aa: CASSYWAGEWMNEQFF

len: 11
abundance: .
d_gene: .
j_gene: TRBJ2-5
v_gene: TRBV6-2/TRBV6-3
CDR3nt: TGTGCCAGCACCCGGAAGGAGACCCAGTACTTT
CDR3aa: CASTRKETQYF

len: 15
abundance: few
d_gene: .
j_gene: TRBJ1-5
v_gene: TRBV6-1
CDR3nt: TGTGCCAGCAGTAAGACCCTGGGTAGCAATCAGCCCCAGCATTTT
CDR3aa: CASSKTLGSNQPQHF

len: 12
abundance: .
d_gene: .
j_gene: TRBJ1-1
v_gene: TRBV12-3/TRBV12-4
CDR3nt: TGTGCCAGCAGTTTTCCGGACCCTGAAGCTTTCTTT
CDR3aa: CASSFPDPEAFF

len: 11
abundance: many
d_gene: .
j_gene: TRBJ2-1
v_gene: TRBV10-3
CDR3nt: TGTGCCATCAGTGGGAAGAGTGAGCAGTTCTTC
CDR3aa: CAISGKSEQFF

len: 16
abundance: many
d_gene: .
j_gene: TRBJ1-2
v_gene: TRBV9
CDR3nt: TGTGCCAGCAGCGTAGGGGAGGGATACCTGACTTATGGCTACACCTTC
CDR3aa: CASSVGEGYLTYGYTF

len: 17
abundance: many
d_gene: .
j_gene: TRBJ1-3
v_gene: TRBV29-1
CDR3nt: TGCAGCGTGAGTGGGTCGGTTGAAGAGGTGACTGGAAACACCATATATTTT
CDR3aa: CSVSGSVEEVTGNTIYF

len: 11
abundance: many
d_gene: .
j_gene: TRBJ2-5
v_gene: TRBV7-7
CDR3nt: TGTGCCAGCAGCTCATCAGAGACCCAGTACTTC
CDR3aa: CASSSSETQYF

len: 15
abundance: many
d_gene: .
j_gene: TRBJ2-6
v_gene: TRBV6-1
CDR3nt: TGTGATGGTATGGTACAGCTCTCTGGGGCCAACGTCCTGACTTTC
CDR3aa: CDGMVQLSGANVLTF

len: 13
abundance: .
d_gene: TRBD1
j_gene: TRBJ2-3
v_gene: TRBV20-1
CDR3nt: TGCAGTGCTATGGGACAGGGACAGGATACGCAGTATTTT
CDR3aa: CSAMGQGQDTQYF

len: 14
abundance: few
d_gene: .
j_gene: TRBJ2-2
v_gene: TRBV5-1
CDR3nt: TGCGCCAGCCTCTTGGACCCTCAGACCGGGGAGCTGTTTTTT
CDR3aa: CASLLDPQTGELFF

len: 13
abundance: few
d_gene: .
j_gene: TRBJ2-2
v_gene: TRBV29-1
CDR3nt: TGCAGCGTTGTCAGGGGGACTGACGGGGAGCTGTTTTTT
CDR3aa: CSVVRGTDGELFF

len: 16
abundance: few
d_gene: TRBD1
j_gene: TRBJ1-2
v_gene: TRBV6-5
CDR3nt: TGTGCCAGCAGTTACTCGCCAGGGACAGTTCTCCGTGGCTACACCTTC
CDR3aa: CASSYSPGTVLRGYTF

len: 15
abundance: few
d_gene: TRBD1
j_gene: TRBJ2-1
v_gene: TRBV6-5
CDR3nt: TGTGCCAGCAGTTCCAACCGACAGGGCTACAATGAGCAGTTCTTC
CDR3aa: CASSSNRQGYNEQFF

len: 16
abundance: many
d_gene: .
j_gene: TRBJ2-7
v_gene: TRBV27
CDR3nt: TGTGCCAGCAGTTTATCAACGGGTCTGGGGTTATACGAGCAGTACTTC
CDR3aa: CASSLSTGLGLYEQYF

len: 15
abundance: many
d_gene: TRBD2
j_gene: TRBJ2-1
v_gene: TRBV20-1
CDR3nt: TGCAGTGCCCGCATAACGGGACTAGCTGCAAATGAGCAGTTCTTC
CDR3aa: CSARITGLAANEQFF

len: 14
abundance: many
d_gene: .
j_gene: TRBJ2-5
v_gene: TRBV20-1
CDR3nt: TGCAGTGCTAGAGATCCTCTGACGGAAGAGACCCAGTACTTC
CDR3aa: CSARDPLTEETQYF

len: 16
abundance: .
d_gene: TRBD2
j_gene: TRBJ2-3
v_gene: TRBV5-1
CDR3nt: TGCGCCAGCAGCTTGGCCCCTAGCGGGGGAGGAGATACGCAGTATTTT
CDR3aa: CASSLAPSGGGDTQYF

len: 14
abundance: few
d_gene: .
j_gene: TRBJ1-1
v_gene: TRBV12-3/TRBV12-4
CDR3nt: TGTGCCAGCAGTTTAGGAAAAATGAACACTGAAGCTTTCTTT
CDR3aa: CASSLGKMNTEAFF

len: 14
abundance: many
d_gene: TRBD2
j_gene: TRBJ2-2
v_gene: TRBV12-3/TRBV12-4
CDR3nt: TGTGCCAGCAGGCTGGGGGGGTCCACCGGGGAGCTGTTTTTT
CDR3aa: CASRLGGSTGELFF

len: 15
abundance: few
d_gene: TRBD2
j_gene: TRBJ2-1
v_gene: TRBV4-3
CDR3nt: TGCGCCAGCAGCCAAGCTAGCGGGATGTTTGGAGAGCAGTTCTTC
CDR3aa: CASSQASGMFGEQFF

len: 15
abundance: .
d_gene: .
j_gene: TRBJ1-2
v_gene: TRBV6-5
CDR3nt: TGTGCCAGCAGCCCCACAACAGGGAAACGTGATGGCTACACCTTC
CDR3aa: CASSPTTGKRDGYTF